This T cell receptor (beta chain) was observed in a study of PD-L1 blockade in urothelial cancer. Documented time point: pretreatment peripheral blood. TCRdb keeps only in-frame clones here, not all; method: immunoSEQ multiplex PCR. This sample carries about 95,000 clones, 90% of them seen once, and the ten largest clones take under 2%. Trimming removed 5 bases from V and 7 bases from J; junction bases left unmatched: 5. Per germline, CDR1 SQVTM and CDR2 ANQGSEA. This CDR3 comprises 14 residues. This sequence originates from a man between 60 and 70 years old with urothelial cancer. This rearrangement joins TRBV29-1 to TRBJ2-1; 13 bases are shared with TRBD2. Here the sequenced sample was PBMCs, taken around atezolizumab (anti-PD-L1) treatment. CDR3 bases: TGCAGCGTTACACTAGCGGGGGGGTTGAATGAGCAGTTCTTC. This codes for CSVTLAGGLNEQFF.